A single sample is the source of the 21 T cell receptor beta chains below, sequenced in a study of early T cells in non-severe SARS-CoV-2 infection listed by TCRdb under 2021. Library preparation was by 5' RACE. These reads were obtained on a NextSeq 500. The public reads were reprocessed in TCRdb via fastp at Q25 and MiXCR, keeping in-frame beta chains. Entries are consolidated by CDR3 protein sequence, retaining the most common genes and DNA. A total of 40,000 to 45,000 distinct CDR3 sequences appear in this sample, approximately 10% of them only once. Of the sample, roughly 9% falls within the top ten clones. Sequenced: whole blood. Receptors originate from an adult who was a healthcare worker with PCR-confirmed SARS-CoV-2 infection or an uninfected control (not recorded which).

Ten or more counts support this clonotype. This rearrangement joins TRBV7-9 to TRBJ1-1, with D unclear. Trimming removed 1 base from V and 6 bases from J, with 12 bases in between. The CDR3 length is 14 residues. The germline V gene encodes CDR1 SEHNR and CDR2 FQNEAQ (reference sequence). CDR3 residues: CASSLDGESAEAFF. CDR3 nucleotides: TGTGCCAGCAGCTTAGATGGGGAGAGCGCTGAAGCTTTCTTT.

This clonotype appeared many times. The gene calls are TRBV4-3 and TRBJ1-5; D is unresolved. V was trimmed by 0 bases and J by 7 bases, leaving 7 bases between them. Germline CDR1 LGHNA, CDR2 YSLEER. This CDR3 has 13 residues. This CDR3 reads CASSQERAQPQHF. In DNA, the CDR3 is TGCGCCAGCAGCCAAGAAAGGGCGCAGCCCCAGCATTTT.

This clonotype was seen at least ten times. The rearrangement links TRBV2 to TRBJ2-1; possible D gene TRBD2, 5 bases. Trimming left V 4 bases short and J 7 bases short, with 8 bases between. Germline CDR1 reads SNHLY; CDR2 reads FYNNEI. The CDR3 totals 12 residues. Written as DNA, the CDR3 is TGTGCCAGCAGTGTTGAGGGAAATGAGCAGTTCTTC. Translating it yields CASSVEGNEQFF.

DNA of the CDR3: TGTGCCAGCAGACCTACCTACGCTAGGGAGGAAGCTTTCTTT. This gives the protein CASRPTYAREEAFF. The chain is built from TRBV6-5 and TRBJ1-1; no firm D call. Germline-derived CDR1 and CDR2 are MNHEY and SVGAGI. V lost 6 bases, J lost 8 bases, and 19 bases lay in between. The length of the CDR3 is 14 residues.

J is TRBJ1-3 and V is TRBV14, with D unresolved. V lost 0 bases, J lost 0 bases, and 15 bases lay in between. CDR3 length: 18 residues. Germline CDR1 reads SGHDN; CDR2 reads FVKESK. CDR3 coding DNA: TGTGCCAGCAGCCAAGAGGGCCATTGGACTATCTCTGGAAACACCATATATTTT. This sequence encodes CASSQEGHWTISGNTIYF. The whole variable domain, filled in from reference TRBV14 and TRBJ1-3, reads EAGVTQFPSHSVIEKGQTVTLRCDPISGHDNLYWYRRVMGKEIKFLLHFVKESKQDESGMPNNRFLAERTGGTYSTLKVQPAELEDSGVYFCASSQEGHWTISGNTIYFGEGSWLTVV.

The table lists this clonotype with a few counts. For the CDR3, the DNA is TGTGCCAGCAGCTTATCACAGTCCTACGAGCAGTACTTC. Its protein is CASSLSQSYEQYF. The chain recombines TRBV7-8 with TRBJ2-7; unclear D gene. The CDR3 is 13 residues long. CDR1 SGHVS and CDR2 FQNEAQ come from the germline V gene. V lost 2 bases, J lost 1 base, and 6 bases lay in between.

This clonotype was found many times. J is TRBJ1-6 and V is TRBV7-3; the D is unclear. The CDR3 length is 14 residues. Germline V gives CDR1 SGHTA, CDR2 FQGTGA. Trimming shortened V by 3 bases and J by 9 bases, and 12 bases separated the two germline ends. CDR3 sequence reads: CASSLFVGGSPLHF. The DNA of the CDR3 is TGTGCCAGCAGCTTGTTTGTGGGTGGTTCACCCCTCCACTTT.

This clonotype was observed at least ten times. The chain employs TRBV20-1 and TRBJ1-5; 9 positions match TRBD1. V lost 0 bases, J lost 5 bases, and 14 bases stayed unmatched. CDR3 length equals 18 residues. The germline V gene has CDR1 DFQATT and CDR2 SNEGSKA (reference sequence). For the CDR3, the DNA is TGCAGTGCTAGAGATCAGGGGGGCGGGGACAGGGACCATCAGCCCCAGCATTTT. Protein sequence: CSARDQGGGDRDHQPQHF.

This clonotype was counted a few times. The V gene is TRBV20-1, the J gene TRBJ2-3; 10 bases align to TRBD2. The CDR3 contains 16 residues. Germline values: CDR1 DFQATT, CDR2 SNEGSKA (reference sequence). The junction had 11 bases not matched to a gene; V was cut back by 6 bases and J by 2 bases. Here the CDR3 DNA reads TGCAGTGCCAGTCCCATACTAGCGGGGCACACAGATACGCAGTATTTT. Translated: CSASPILAGHTDTQYF.

The sample holds a few counts of this clonotype. The V and J genes are TRBV5-4 and TRBJ2-6; TRBD1 is a possible D gene (6 bases). From germline, CDR1 is SGHNT and CDR2 YYREEE (reference sequence). Trimming removed 0 bases at V and 2 bases at J, with 12 bases between. The CDR3 sequence is 17 residues long. This CDR3 is CASSLGPHRAGANVLTF. As DNA, the CDR3 is TGTGCCAGCAGCTTGGGGCCGCACAGGGCTGGGGCCAACGTCCTGACTTTC.

This clonotype was counted many times. The chain links TRBV9 to TRBJ2-1; maybe TRBD1 (6 bases). With 4 bases removed from V and 8 bases from J, the gap between germline ends came to 16 bases. The CDR3 length is 14 residues. CDR1 and CDR2 (germline): SGDLS, YYNGEE. CDR3 sequence reads: CASSRSWGPDEQFF. Written as DNA, the CDR3 is TGTGCCAGCAGCCGTAGTTGGGGGCCCGATGAGCAGTTCTTC.

This chain connects TRBV4-1 to TRBJ2-1; D unresolved. Germline CDR1 reads MGHRA; CDR2 reads YSYEKL. Between the trimmed V and J ends, which lost 0 bases and 4 bases, there was a span of 4 bases. This CDR3 spans 13 amino acids. CDR3 in DNA: TGCGCCAGCAGCCAAGAGATGTACAATGAGCAGTTCTTC. This sequence encodes CASSQEMYNEQFF.

The table lists this clonotype with many counts. This sequence joins TRBV29-1 and TRBJ1-5, with a tentative D call TRBD1 (6 bases). Trimming removed 4 bases at V and 3 bases at J, with 10 bases between. Per the germline V gene, CDR1 is SQVTM and CDR2 is ANQGSEA. The CDR3 loop spans 13 amino acids. CDR3 loop: CSVGGAYNQPQHF. The CDR3 coding sequence is TGCAGCGTTGGGGGGGCCTACAATCAGCCCCAGCATTTT.

The chain recombines TRBV7-8 with TRBJ2-1; TRBD2 matches 11 bases. CDR1 is SGHVS, CDR2 FQNEAQ, per germline. The CDR3 covers 20 residues. V was pared by 4 bases and J by 1 base, with 15 bases of the junction left unmatched. Here the CDR3 DNA reads TGTGCCAGCAGCTCGGGGGAAGGACTAGCGGGCCGCACATCCTACAATGAGCAGTTCTTC. It translates to CASSSGEGLAGRTSYNEQFF.

This clonotype was recorded many times. The V and J genes are TRBV6-5 and TRBJ1-1, with TRBD1 identical over 9 bases. J was trimmed by 14 bases and V by 6 bases; bases with no gene match: 7. Germline CDR1 MNHEY, CDR2 SVGAGI. This CDR3 spans 11 amino acids. CDR3 coding DNA: TGTGCCAGCAGAGGACAGGGGTCCGCGTTCTTT. Translated, it gives CASRGQGSAFF.

This clonotype appeared a few times. The CDR3 spells CATRTGLVAEAFF. CDR3 bases: TGTGCCACCCGAACCGGCCTTGTGGCTGAAGCTTTCTTT. The V call is TRBV10-3, the J call TRBJ1-1; no definite D call. The germline CDR1 and CDR2 sequences are ENHRY and SYGVKD. Trimming pared 10 bases from V and 6 bases from J, leaving 18 bases between. This CDR3 has 13 residues.

V usage is TRBV9 and J usage is TRBJ1-6; the D is unclear. The V gene lost 2 bases and the J gene lost 10 bases, with 10 bases spanning the gap. Germline CDR1 and CDR2: SGDLS and YYNGEE. The CDR3 runs to 13 residues. The CDR3: CASSVSKESPLHF. CDR3 nucleotide sequence: TGTGCCAGCAGCGTCTCAAAGGAGTCACCCCTCCACTTT.

This clonotype was observed a few times. CDR3 sequence: CSVERGDRGETQYF. In nucleotides, the CDR3 is TGCAGCGTTGAGAGGGGCGACAGGGGAGAGACCCAGTACTTC. The gene calls are TRBV29-1 and TRBJ2-5, with TRBD1 identical over 8 bases. This CDR3 is 14 amino acids long. J gave up 4 bases and V 3 bases, and 7 bases lay outside the gene matches. CDR1 is SQVTM, CDR2 ANQGSEA, per germline.

This clonotype was detected a few times. This chain links TRBV29-1 with TRBJ2-1; the D is unclear. This CDR3 region has 13 residues. Trimming removed 5 bases from V and 0 bases from J, with 8 bases in between. Germline CDR1 reads SQVTM; CDR2 reads ANQGSEA. CDR3 amino acids: CSVQFSSYNEQFF. The DNA for the CDR3 is TGCAGCGTTCAGTTTAGCTCCTACAATGAGCAGTTCTTC.

The table lists this clonotype with many counts. The rearrangement links TRBV20-1 to TRBJ1-1; 7 positions agree with TRBD1. The trim removed 3 bases at V and 0 bases at J, leaving 7 bases unmatched. The CDR3 extends over 15 amino acids. Germline-derived CDR1 and CDR2 are DFQATT and SNEGSKA (reference sequence). The CDR3 reads CSARVRQGMNTEAFF. The CDR3 bases are TGCAGTGCTAGGGTAAGACAGGGAATGAACACTGAAGCTTTCTTT.

This clonotype was counted many times. The chain recombines TRBV11-2 with TRBJ1-2, with 7 bases matching TRBD1. CDR1 SGHAT and CDR2 FQNNGV come from the germline V gene. The CDR3 has 18 residues. The J segment lost 4 bases and the V segment lost 4 bases, leaving 18 bases of the junction unmatched. CDR3 sequence (DNA): TGTGCCAGCAGCTCCCTCGAGGGGGCGCGTCGGAATGGCTATGGCTACACCTTC. This codes for CASSSLEGARRNGYGYTF.